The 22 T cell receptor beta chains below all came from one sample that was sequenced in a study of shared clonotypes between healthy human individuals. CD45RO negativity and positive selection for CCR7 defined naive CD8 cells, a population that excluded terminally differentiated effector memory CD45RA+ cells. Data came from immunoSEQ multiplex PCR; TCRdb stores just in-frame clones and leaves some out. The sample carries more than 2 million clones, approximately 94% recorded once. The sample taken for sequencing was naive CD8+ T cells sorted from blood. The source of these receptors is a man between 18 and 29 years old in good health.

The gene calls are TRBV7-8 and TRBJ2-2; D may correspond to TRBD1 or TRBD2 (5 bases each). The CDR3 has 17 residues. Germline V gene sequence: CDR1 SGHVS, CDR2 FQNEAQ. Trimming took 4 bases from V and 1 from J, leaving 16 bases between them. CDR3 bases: TGTGCCAGCAGCTCCTGGCCCACAGGACTGAACACCGGGGAGCTGTTTTTT. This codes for CASSSWPTGLNTGELFF.

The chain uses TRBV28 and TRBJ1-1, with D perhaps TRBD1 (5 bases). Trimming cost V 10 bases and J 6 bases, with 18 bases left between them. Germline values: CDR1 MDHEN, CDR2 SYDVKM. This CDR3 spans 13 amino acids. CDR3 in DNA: TGTGCCACCAAAGAGAGTTTGGGGCCTGAAGCTTTCTTT. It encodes CATKESLGPEAFF.

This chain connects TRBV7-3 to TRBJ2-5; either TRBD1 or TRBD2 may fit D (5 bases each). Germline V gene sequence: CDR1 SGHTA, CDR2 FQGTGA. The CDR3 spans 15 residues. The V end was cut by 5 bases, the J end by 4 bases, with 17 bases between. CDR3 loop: CASSNRAGTPETQYF. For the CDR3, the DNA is TGTGCCAGCAGCAACAGAGCCGGGACCCCAGAGACCCAGTACTTC.

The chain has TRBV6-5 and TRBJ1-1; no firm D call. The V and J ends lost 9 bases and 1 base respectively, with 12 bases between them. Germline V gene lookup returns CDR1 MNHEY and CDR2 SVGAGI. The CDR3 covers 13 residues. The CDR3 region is CASEDAQNTEAFF. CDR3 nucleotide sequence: TGTGCCAGTGAGGACGCTCAGAACACTGAAGCTTTCTTT.

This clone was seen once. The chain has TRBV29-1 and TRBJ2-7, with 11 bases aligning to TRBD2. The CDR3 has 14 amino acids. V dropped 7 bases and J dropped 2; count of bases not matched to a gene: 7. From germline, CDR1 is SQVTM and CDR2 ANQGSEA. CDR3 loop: CSALTSGITYEQYF. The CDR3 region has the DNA TGCAGCGCCCTGACTAGCGGGATAACCTACGAGCAGTACTTC.

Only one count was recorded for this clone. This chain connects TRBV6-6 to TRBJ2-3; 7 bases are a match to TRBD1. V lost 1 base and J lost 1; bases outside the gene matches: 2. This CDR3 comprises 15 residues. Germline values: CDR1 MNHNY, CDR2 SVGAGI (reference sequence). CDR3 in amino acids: CASSYYQGGTDTQYF. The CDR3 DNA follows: TGTGCCAGCAGTTACTACCAGGGGGGCACAGATACGCAGTATTTT.

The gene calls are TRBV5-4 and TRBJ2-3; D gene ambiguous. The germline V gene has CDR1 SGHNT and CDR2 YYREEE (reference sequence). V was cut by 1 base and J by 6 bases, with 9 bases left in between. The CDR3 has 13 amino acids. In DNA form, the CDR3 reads TGTGCCAGCAGCTTGCTCACGGAGGATACGCAGTATTTT. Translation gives CASSLLTEDTQYF.

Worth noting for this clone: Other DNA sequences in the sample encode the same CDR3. The CDR3 spells CASSPSYNEQFF. The DNA of the CDR3 is TGTGCCAGCAGCCCTTCCTACAATGAGCAGTTCTTC. This rearrangement joins TRBV9 to TRBJ2-1, with D unclear. Germline loops: CDR1 SGDLS, CDR2 YYNGEE. The CDR3 runs 12 residues. The V end was cut by 4 bases, the J end by 1 base, with 3 bases between.

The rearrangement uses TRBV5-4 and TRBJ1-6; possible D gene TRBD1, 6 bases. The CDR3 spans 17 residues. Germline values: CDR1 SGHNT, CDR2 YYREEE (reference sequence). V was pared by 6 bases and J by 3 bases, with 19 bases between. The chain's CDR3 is CASIPSGALVYNSPLHF. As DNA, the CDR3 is TGTGCCAGCATCCCTTCGGGGGCCCTAGTCTATAATTCACCCCTCCACTTT.

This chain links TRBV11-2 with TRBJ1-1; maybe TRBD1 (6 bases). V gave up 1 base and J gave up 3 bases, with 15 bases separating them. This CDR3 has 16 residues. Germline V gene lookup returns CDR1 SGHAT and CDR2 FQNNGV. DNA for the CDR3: TGTGCCAGCAGCTTAGGGCCAGAGGGGGGATACACTGAAGCTTTCTTT. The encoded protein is CASSLGPEGGYTEAFF.

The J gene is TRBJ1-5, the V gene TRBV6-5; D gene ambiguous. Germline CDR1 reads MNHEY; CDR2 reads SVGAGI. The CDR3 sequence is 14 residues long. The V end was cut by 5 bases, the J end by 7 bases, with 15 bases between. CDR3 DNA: TGTGCCAGCAGTCCATTTAAGTTTGGCCAGCCCCAGCATTTT. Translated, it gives CASSPFKFGQPQHF.

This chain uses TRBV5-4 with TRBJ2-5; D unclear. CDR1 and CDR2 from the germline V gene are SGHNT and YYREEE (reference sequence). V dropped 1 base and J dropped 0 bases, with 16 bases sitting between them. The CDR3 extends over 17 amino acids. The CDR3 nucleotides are TGTGCCAGCAGCTTGCAGCCCAAAGAGGCGAACCAAGAGACCCAGTACTTC. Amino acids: CASSLQPKEANQETQYF.

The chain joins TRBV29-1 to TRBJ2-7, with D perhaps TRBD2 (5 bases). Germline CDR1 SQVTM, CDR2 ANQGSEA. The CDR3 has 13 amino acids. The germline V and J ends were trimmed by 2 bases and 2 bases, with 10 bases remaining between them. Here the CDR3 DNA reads TGCAGCGTTGAATCTAGCAAGACCTACGAGCAGTACTTC. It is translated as CSVESSKTYEQYF.

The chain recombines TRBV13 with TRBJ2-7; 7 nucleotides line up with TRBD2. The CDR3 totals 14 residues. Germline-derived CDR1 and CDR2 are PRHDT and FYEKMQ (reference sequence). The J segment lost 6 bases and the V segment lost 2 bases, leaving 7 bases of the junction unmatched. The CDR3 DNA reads TGTGCCAGCAGCTTAAAGATAGGGAGGGGCGAGCAGTACTTC. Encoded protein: CASSLKIGRGEQYF.

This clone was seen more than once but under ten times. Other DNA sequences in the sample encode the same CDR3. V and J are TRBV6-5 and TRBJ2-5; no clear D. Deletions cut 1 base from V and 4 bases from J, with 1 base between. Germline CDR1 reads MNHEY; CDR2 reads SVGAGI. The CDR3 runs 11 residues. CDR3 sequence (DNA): TGTGCCAGCAGTTACTTAGAGACCCAGTACTTC. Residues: CASSYLETQYF.

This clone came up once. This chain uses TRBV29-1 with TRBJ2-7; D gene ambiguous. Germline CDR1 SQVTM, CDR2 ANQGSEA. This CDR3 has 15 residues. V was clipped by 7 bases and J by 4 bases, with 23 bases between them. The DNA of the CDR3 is TGCAGCGCCAAAGGTGGAGCAGAACGTCCTTACGAGCAGTACTTC. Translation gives CSAKGGAERPYEQYF.

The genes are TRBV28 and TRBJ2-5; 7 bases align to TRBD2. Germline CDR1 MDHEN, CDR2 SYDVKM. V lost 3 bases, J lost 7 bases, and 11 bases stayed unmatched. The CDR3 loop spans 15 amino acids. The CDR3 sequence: CASSFRDGGLWTQYF. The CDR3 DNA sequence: TGTGCCAGCAGTTTCCGGGACGGGGGGTTGTGGACCCAGTACTTC. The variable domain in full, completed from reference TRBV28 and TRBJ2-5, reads DVKVTQSSRYLVKRTGEKVFLECVQDMDHENMFWYRQDPGLGLRLIYFSYDVKMKEKGDIPEGYSVSREKKERFSLILESASTNQTSMYLCASSFRDGGLWTQYFGPGTRLLVL.

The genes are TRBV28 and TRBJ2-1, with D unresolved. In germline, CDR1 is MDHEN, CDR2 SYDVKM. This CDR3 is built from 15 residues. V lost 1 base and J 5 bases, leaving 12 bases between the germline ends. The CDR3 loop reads CASSLSSDTHNEQFF. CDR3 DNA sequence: TGTGCCAGCAGTTTATCCTCGGATACCCACAATGAGCAGTTCTTC.

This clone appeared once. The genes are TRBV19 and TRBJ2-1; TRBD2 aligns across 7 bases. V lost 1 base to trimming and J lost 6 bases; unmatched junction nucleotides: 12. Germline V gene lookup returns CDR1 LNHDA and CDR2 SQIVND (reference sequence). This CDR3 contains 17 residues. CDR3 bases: TGTGCCAGTAGTATAGGGCTAGCGGCGATCTACGTCAATGAGCAGTTCTTC. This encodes CASSIGLAAIYVNEQFF.

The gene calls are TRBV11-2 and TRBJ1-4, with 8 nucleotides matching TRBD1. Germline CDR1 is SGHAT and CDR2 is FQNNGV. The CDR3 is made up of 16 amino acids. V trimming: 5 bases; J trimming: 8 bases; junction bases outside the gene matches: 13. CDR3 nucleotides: TGTGCCAGCAGCAGGACAGGGAGGGAGTTTAGAGAAAAACTGTTTTTT. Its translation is CASSRTGREFREKLFF.

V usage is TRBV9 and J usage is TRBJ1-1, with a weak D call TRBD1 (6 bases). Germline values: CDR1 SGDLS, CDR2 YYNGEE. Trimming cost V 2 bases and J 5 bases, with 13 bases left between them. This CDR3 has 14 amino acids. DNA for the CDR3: TGTGCCAGCAGCGTTGCGGGGGCGAAGACTGAAGCTTTCTTT. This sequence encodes CASSVAGAKTEAFF.

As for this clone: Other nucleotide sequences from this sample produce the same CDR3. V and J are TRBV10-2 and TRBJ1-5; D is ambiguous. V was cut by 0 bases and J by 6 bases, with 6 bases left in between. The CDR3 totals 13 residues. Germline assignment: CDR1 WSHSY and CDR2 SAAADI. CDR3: CASSESGGQPQHF. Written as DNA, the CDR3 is TGCGCCAGCAGTGAGTCAGGCGGTCAGCCCCAGCATTTT.